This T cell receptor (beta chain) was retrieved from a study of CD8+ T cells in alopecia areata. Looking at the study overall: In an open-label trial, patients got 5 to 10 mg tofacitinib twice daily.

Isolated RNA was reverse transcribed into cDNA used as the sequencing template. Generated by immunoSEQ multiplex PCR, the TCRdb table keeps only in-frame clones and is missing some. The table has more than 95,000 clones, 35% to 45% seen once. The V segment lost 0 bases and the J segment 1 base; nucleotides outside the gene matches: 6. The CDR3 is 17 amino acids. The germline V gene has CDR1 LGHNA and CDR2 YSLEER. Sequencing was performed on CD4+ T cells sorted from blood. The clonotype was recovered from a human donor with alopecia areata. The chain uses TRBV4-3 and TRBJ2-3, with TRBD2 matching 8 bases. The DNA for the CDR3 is TGCGCCAGCAGCCAAGATGTTACTAGCGGTCGCACAGATACGCAGTATTTT. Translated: CASSQDVTSGRTDTQYF.